This entry lists 9 T cell receptor beta chains sequenced from one sample in a study of cytomegalovirus exposure and HLA in healthy donors (dated by TCRdb to between 2016 and 2019). The method behind the library was the immunoSEQ multiplex PCR assay. This is the immuneACCESS table as TCRdb keeps it, with only in-frame sequences that have V and J called. A part of the clones is gone; compared with another copy, unresolved V genes explain less than half, and the rest is unexplained. Present in this sample are some 79,000 clones, around 94% of which were seen just once. Roughly 3.2% of the sample goes to the ten largest clones. Source material: PBMCs. All receptors derive from a woman under 30 in good health and CMV-seropositive.

The rearrangement joins TRBV15 to TRBJ2-3; D is perhaps TRBD2 (6 bases). The CDR3 covers 14 residues. Per the germline V gene, CDR1 is LNHNV and CDR2 is YYDKDF (reference sequence). V was cut by 7 bases and J by 4 bases, with 15 bases left in between. The CDR3 DNA is TGTGCCACCACCTTGACTAGATTCGCAGATACGCAGTATTTT. Protein product: CATTLTRFADTQYF.

This CDR3 is CASSLNLGGGSDTQYF. The CDR3 bases are TGTGCCAGCAGTTTAAATCTCGGGGGGGGTTCTGATACGCAGTATTTT. The V gene is TRBV27, the J gene TRBJ2-3; the match to TRBD2 covers 8 bases. The CDR3 covers 16 residues. Germline loops: CDR1 MNHEY, CDR2 SMNVEV (reference sequence). The V and J ends lost 2 bases and 6 bases, in that order; junction bases with no gene match: 10.

This chain uses TRBV28 with TRBJ2-5; weak D call: TRBD1 (5 bases). This CDR3 is 14 amino acids long. Trimming stripped 3 bases from V and 5 bases from J, with 13 bases between. Germline V lookup: CDR1 MDHEN, CDR2 SYDVKM. The CDR3 spells CASSFRRGLETQYF. The CDR3 coding sequence is TGTGCCAGCAGTTTCCGAAGGGGCTTGGAGACCCAGTACTTC.

The rearrangement joins TRBV28 to TRBJ2-7; no reliable D call. The germline CDR1 and CDR2 sequences are MDHEN and SYDVKM. Trimming removed 2 bases at V and 2 bases at J, with 7 bases between. The CDR3 has 13 amino acids. DNA of the CDR3: TGTGCCAGCAGTTTAGAACTGACCTACGAGCAGTACTTC. Protein: CASSLELTYEQYF.

This rearrangement joins TRBV7-6 to TRBJ1-3, with a possible D match to TRBD1 (5 bases). The CDR3 consists of 15 residues. V dropped 11 bases and J dropped 1 base, with 18 bases sitting between them. Germline values: CDR1 SGHVS, CDR2 FNYEAQ. The CDR3 nucleotides read TGTGCCGGAGGATCGGGGGTTCGATCTGGAAACACCATATATTTT. Protein: CAGGSGVRSGNTIYF.

V usage is TRBV7-2 and J usage is TRBJ1-6; 7 bases fit TRBD1. J gave up 7 bases and V 1 base, and 1 base lay outside the gene matches. Per germline, CDR1 SGHTA and CDR2 FQGNSA. The CDR3 is 14 residues long. CDR3 loop: CASSLEQGNSPLHF. CDR3 coding DNA: TGTGCCAGCAGCTTAGAACAGGGGAATTCACCCCTCCACTTT.

The rearrangement uses TRBV2 and TRBJ2-1, with a weak D call TRBD2 (6 bases). Trimming took off 6 bases at V and 7 bases at J, with 19 bases between the two ends. The germline CDR1 and CDR2 sequences are SNHLY and FYNNEI. This CDR3 has 15 residues. CDR3 residues: CASSITGVGPNEQFF. CDR3 sequence (DNA): TGTGCCAGCAGCATCACGGGGGTTGGCCCAAATGAGCAGTTCTTC.

The chain couples TRBV5-4 to TRBJ1-2; D is uncertain. The CDR3 consists of 14 residues. V lost 0 bases and J lost 6, with 12 bases in between. CDR1 SGHNT and CDR2 YYREEE come from the germline V gene (reference sequence). CDR3 in DNA: TGTGCCAGCAGCTTGGTGGGCACGTCTGATGGCTACACCTTC. Translation gives CASSLVGTSDGYTF.

The V call is TRBV30, the J call TRBJ1-5, with D maybe TRBD1 (5 bases). Between the trimmed V and J ends, which lost 3 bases and 2 bases, there was a span of 17 bases. The CDR3 consists of 16 residues. Germline V gene lookup returns CDR1 GTSNPN and CDR2 SVGIG (reference sequence). The CDR3 loop is CAWSPGRTRGNQPQHF. CDR3 nucleotide sequence: TGTGCCTGGAGCCCGGGCAGGACCAGGGGCAATCAGCCCCAGCATTTT.